This T cell receptor (beta chain) is from a study of technical replicates of blood from several donors. Germline loops: CDR1 MNHEY, CDR2 SMNVEV (reference sequence). Trimming took off 4 bases at V and 6 bases at J, with 15 bases between the two ends. CDR3 size: 14 residues. Sequencing was performed with immunoSEQ multiplex PCR; in TCRdb, only in-frame clones are kept and a portion is missing. The sample records tens of thousands of clones, less than 95% being singletons. Specimen: T cells isolated from PBMCs. The rearrangement uses TRBV27 and TRBJ1-1, with D maybe TRBD1 (5 bases). The TCR was taken from a human donor in good health. CDR3: CASSSTAGLAEAFF. DNA for the CDR3: TGTGCCAGCAGTTCGACAGCGGGGTTGGCTGAAGCTTTCTTT.